This TCR beta chain was sequenced during a study of CD8 T cells in Susac syndrome. Findings of the study overall: TCR sequencing and HLA analysis covered a relatively small number of individuals.

CD8+ and CD4+ T cells circulating in blood were sequenced for TCR beta. FACS enriched CD8+ TEMRA cells, while bulk CD8+ and CD4+ were negatively isolated. Random hexamers primed reverse transcription of 0.5 to 1 ug RNA. It was immunoSEQ multiplex PCR that amplified TCR beta CDR3 across 54 Vbeta and 13 Jbeta. TCRdb redid the calling of the immunoSEQ multiplex PCR reads with MiXCR, one entry per CDR3 protein. The sample contains about 300,000 distinct CDR3 sequences, 70% to 90% of which appear only once. Worth noting for this clonotype: Its antigen is not known.

Germline V lookup: CDR1 WSHSY, CDR2 SAAADI. The CDR3 sequence is 16 residues long. The J segment lost 4 bases and the V segment lost 6 bases, leaving 12 bases of the junction unmatched. This sequence originates from a human donor with multiple sclerosis. This chain joins TRBV10-2 and TRBJ1-1; 9 bases are shared with TRBD1. The sequenced material came from CD8+ T cells from PBMCs. DNA for the CDR3: TGCGCCAGCAGCGACTGGCCGGGACAGGGCCCCACTGAAGCTTTCTTT. It encodes CASSDWPGQGPTEAFF.